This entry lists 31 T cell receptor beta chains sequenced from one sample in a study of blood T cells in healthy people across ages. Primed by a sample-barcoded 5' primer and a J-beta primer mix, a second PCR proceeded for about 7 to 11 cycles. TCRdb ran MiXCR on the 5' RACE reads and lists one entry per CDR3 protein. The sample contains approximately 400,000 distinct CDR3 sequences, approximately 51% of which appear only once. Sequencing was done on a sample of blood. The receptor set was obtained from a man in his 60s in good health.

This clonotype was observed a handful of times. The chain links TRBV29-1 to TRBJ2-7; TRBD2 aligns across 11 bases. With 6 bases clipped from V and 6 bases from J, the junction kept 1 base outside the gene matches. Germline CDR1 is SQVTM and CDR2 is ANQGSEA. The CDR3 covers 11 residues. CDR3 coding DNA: TGCAGCGTGGGACTAGCGGCCGAGCAGTACTTC. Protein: CSVGLAAEQYF.

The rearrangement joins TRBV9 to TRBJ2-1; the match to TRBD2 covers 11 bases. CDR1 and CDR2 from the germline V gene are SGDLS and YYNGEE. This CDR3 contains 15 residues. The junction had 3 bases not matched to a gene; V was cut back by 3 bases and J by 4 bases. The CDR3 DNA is TGTGCCAGCAGCGCACTAGCGGGAGATTACAATGAGCAGTTCTTC. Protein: CASSALAGDYNEQFF.

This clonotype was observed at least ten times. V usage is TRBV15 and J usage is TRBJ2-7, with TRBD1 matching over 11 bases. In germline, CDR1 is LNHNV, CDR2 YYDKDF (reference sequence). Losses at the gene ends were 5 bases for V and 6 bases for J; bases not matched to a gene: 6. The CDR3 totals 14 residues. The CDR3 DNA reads TGTGCCACCAGCGTCGGACAGGGGGCGGGCGAGCAGTACTTC. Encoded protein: CATSVGQGAGEQYF. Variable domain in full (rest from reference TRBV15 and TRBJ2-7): DAMVIQNPRYQVTQFGKPVTLSCSQTLNHNVMYWYQQKSSQAPKLLFHYYDKDFNNEADTPDNFQSRRPNTSFCFLDIRSPGLGDTAMYLCATSVGQGAGEQYFGPGTRLTVT.

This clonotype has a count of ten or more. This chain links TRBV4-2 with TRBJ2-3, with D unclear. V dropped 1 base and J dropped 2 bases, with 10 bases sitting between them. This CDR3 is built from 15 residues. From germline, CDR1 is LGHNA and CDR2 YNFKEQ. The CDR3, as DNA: TGTGCCAGCAGCCAAGGCCCCCAACCCACAGATACGCAGTATTTT. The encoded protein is CASSQGPQPTDTQYF.

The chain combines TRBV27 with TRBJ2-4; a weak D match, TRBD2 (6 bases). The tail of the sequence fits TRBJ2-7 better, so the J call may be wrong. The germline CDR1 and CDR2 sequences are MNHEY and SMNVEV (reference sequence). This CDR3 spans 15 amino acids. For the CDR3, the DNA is TGTGCCAGCAGTTTAGGACTGGGGGGACCTTACGAGCAGTACTTC. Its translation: CASSLGLGGPYEQYF.

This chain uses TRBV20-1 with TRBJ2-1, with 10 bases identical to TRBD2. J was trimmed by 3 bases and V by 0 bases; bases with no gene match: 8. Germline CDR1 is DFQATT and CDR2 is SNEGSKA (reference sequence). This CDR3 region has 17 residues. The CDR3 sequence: CSAREAGGPSVYNEQFF. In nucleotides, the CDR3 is TGCAGTGCTAGAGAAGCGGGGGGGCCTTCTGTCTACAATGAGCAGTTCTTC.

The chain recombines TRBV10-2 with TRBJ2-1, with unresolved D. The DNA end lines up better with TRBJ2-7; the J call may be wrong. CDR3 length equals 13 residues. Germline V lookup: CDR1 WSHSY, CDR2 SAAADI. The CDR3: CASSVNSNYEQYF. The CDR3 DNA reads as TGCGCCAGCAGTGTTAACAGCAACTACGAGCAGTACTTC.

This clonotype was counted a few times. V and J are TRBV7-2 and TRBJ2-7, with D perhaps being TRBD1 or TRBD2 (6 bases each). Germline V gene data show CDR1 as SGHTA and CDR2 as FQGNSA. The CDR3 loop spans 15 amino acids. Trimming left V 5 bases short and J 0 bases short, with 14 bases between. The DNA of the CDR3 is TGTGCCAGCAGCCCCCCCGGGGGCTTCTCCTACGAGCAGTACTTC. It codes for CASSPPGGFSYEQYF.

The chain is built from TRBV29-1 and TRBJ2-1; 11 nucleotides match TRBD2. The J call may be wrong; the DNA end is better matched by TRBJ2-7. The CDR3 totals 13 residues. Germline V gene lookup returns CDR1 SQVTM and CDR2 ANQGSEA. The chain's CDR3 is CSVVASGRYEQYF. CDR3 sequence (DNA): TGCAGCGTTGTGGCTAGCGGGAGGTACGAGCAGTACTTC.

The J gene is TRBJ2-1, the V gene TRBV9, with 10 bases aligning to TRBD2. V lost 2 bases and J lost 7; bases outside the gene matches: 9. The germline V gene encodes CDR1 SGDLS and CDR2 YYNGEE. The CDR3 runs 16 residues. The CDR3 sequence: CASSVSPSGRGNEQFF. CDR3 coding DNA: TGTGCCAGCAGCGTTAGTCCTAGCGGGAGAGGGAATGAGCAGTTCTTC.

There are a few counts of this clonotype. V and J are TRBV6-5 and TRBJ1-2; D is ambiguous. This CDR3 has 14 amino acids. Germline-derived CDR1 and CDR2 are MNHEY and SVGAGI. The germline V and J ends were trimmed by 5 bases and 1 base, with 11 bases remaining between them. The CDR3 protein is CASSDTGFNYGYTF. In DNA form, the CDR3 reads TGTGCCAGCAGTGACACTGGATTTAACTATGGCTACACCTTC.

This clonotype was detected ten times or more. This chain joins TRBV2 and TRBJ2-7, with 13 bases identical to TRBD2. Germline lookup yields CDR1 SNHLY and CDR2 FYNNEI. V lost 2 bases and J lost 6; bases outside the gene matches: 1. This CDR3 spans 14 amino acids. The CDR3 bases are TGTGCCAGCAGTGAAAGACTAGCGGGAGGCGAGCAGTACTTC. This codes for CASSERLAGGEQYF. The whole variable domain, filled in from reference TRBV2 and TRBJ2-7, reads EPEVTQTPSHQVTQMGQEVILRCVPISNHLYFYWYRQILGQKVEFLVSFYNNEISEKSEIFDDQFSVERPDGSNFTLKIRSTKLEDSAMYFCASSERLAGGEQYFGPGTRLTVT.

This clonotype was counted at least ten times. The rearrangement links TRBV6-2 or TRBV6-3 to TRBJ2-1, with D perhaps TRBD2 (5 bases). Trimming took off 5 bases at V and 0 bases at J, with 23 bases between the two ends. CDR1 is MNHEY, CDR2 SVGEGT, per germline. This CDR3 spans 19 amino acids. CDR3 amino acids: CASSLPSEEVLSSYNEQFF. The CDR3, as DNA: TGTGCCAGCAGTCTGCCTTCCGAGGAGGTCTTAAGCTCCTACAATGAGCAGTTCTTC.

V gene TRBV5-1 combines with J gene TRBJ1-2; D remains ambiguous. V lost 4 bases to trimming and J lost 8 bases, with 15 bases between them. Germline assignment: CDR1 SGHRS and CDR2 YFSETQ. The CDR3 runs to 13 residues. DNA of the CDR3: TGCGCCAGCAGCCCGGACGGAGTCGACGGCTACACCTTC. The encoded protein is CASSPDGVDGYTF.

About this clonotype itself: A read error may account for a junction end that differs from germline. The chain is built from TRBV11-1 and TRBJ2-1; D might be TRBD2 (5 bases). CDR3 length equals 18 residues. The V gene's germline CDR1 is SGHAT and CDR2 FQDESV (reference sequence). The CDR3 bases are TGTACCAGCAGCTTACGAGGGCTAGTTGGAAGGTCCTACAATGAGCAGTTCTTC. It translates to CTSSLRGLVGRSYNEQFF.

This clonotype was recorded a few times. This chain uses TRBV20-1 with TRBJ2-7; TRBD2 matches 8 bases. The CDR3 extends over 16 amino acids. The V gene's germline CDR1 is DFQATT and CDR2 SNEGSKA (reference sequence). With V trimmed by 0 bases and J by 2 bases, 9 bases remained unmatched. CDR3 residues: CSARDRGGRPAYEQYF. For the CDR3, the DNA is TGCAGTGCTAGAGATCGGGGCGGGAGGCCCGCCTACGAGCAGTACTTC.

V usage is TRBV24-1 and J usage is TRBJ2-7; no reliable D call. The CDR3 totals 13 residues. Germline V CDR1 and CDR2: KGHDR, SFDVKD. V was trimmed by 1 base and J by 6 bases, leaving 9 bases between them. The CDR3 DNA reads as TGTGCCACCAGTGATTTCGGAAGTAGCGAGCAGTACTTC. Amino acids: CATSDFGSSEQYF.

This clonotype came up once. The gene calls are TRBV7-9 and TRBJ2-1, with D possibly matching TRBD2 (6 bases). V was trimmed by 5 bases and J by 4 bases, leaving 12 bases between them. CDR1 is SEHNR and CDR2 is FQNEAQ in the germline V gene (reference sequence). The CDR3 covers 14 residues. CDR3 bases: TGTGCCAGCAGCCCGCGGGGCCGATACAATGAGCAGTTCTTC. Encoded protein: CASSPRGRYNEQFF.

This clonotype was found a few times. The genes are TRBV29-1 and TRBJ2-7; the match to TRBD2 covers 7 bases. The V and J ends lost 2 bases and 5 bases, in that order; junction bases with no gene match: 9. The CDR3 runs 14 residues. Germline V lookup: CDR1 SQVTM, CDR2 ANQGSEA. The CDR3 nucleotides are TGCAGCGTTGAAAGTTGGGGAGGGTCCCACGAGCAGTACTTC. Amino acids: CSVESWGGSHEQYF.

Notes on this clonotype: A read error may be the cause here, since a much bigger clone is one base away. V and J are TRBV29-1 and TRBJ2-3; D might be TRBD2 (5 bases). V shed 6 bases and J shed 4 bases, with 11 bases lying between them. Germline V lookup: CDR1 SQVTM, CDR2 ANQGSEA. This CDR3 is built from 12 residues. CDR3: CSVRARPDTQYF. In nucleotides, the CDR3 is TGCAGCGTGCGGGCCCGGCCAGATACGCAGTATTTT.

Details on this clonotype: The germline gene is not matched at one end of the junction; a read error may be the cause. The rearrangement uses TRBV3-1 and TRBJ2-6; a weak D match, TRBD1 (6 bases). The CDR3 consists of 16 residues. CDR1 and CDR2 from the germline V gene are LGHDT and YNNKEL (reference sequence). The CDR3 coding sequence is TGTGCCAGCAGTCAAGGGGACATCTCTGGGGCCAACGTCCTGACTTTC. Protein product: CASSQGDISGANVLTF.

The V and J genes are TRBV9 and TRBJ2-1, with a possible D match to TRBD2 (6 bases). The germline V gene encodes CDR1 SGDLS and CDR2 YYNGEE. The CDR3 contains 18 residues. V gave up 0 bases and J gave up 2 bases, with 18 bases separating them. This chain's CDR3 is CASSVVEQAEGTYNEQFF. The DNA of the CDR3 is TGTGCCAGCAGCGTAGTAGAACAAGCGGAGGGAACCTACAATGAGCAGTTCTTC.

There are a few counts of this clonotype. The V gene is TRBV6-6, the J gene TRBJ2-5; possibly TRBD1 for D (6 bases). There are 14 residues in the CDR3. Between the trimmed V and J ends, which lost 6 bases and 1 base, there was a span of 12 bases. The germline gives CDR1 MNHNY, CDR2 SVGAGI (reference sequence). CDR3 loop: CASSTTGTQETQYF. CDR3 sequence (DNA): TGTGCCAGCAGCACCACAGGGACCCAAGAGACCCAGTACTTC.

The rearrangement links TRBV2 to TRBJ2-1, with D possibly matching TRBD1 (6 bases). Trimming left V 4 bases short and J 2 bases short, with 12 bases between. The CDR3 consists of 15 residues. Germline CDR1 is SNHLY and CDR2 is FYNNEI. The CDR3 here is CASSGRTDPYNEQFF. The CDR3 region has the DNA TGTGCCAGCAGTGGGAGGACAGACCCCTACAATGAGCAGTTCTTC.

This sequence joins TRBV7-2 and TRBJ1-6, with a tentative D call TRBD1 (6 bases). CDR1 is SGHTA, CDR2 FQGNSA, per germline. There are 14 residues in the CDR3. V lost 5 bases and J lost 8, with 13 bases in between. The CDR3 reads CASSRRQEDSPLHF. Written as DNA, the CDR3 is TGTGCCAGCAGCCGTCGACAGGAGGATTCACCCCTCCACTTT.

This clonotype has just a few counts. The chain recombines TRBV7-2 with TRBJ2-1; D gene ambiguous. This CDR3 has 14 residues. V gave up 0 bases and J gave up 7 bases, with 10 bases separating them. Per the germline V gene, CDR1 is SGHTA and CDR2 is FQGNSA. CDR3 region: CASSLAFRGNEQFF. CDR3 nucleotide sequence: TGTGCCAGCAGCTTAGCCTTTCGCGGAAATGAGCAGTTCTTC.

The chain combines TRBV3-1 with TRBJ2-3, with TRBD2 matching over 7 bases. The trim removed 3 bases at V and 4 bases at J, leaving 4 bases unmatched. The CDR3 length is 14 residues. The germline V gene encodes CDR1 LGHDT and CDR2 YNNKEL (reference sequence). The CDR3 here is CASSQRTSPDTQYF. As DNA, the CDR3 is TGTGCCAGCAGCCAGCGGACTAGTCCAGATACGCAGTATTTT.

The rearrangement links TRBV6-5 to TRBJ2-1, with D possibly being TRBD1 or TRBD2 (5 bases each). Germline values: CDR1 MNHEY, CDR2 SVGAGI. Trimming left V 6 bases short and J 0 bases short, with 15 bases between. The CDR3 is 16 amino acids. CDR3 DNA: TGTGCCAGCAGACCCGTCGGGACGGGCTCCTACAATGAGCAGTTCTTC. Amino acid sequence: CASRPVGTGSYNEQFF.

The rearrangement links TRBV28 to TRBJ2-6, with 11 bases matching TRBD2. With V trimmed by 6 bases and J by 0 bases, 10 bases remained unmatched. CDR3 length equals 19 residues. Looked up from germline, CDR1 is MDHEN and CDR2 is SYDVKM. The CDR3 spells CASSPNAGLAASGANVLTF. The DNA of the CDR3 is TGTGCCAGCAGCCCAAATGCGGGACTAGCGGCCTCTGGGGCCAACGTCCTGACTTTC.

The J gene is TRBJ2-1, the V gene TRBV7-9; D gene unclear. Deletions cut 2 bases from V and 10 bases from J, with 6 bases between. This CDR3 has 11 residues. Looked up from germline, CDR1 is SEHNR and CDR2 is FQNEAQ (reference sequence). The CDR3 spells CASSLFYEQFF. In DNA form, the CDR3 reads TGTGCCAGCAGCTTATTCTACGAGCAGTTCTTC.

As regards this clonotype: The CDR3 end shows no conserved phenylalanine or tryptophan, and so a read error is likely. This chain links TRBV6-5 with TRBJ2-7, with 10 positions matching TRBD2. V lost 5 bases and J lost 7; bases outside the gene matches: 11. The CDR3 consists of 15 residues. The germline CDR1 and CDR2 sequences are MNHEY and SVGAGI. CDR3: CASSPTSGTRREQYL. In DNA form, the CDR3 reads TGTGCCAGCAGTCCCACTAGCGGGACCAGAAGGGAGCAGTACTTA.